The 2 T cell receptor beta chains reported below all come from one sample, sequenced in a study of blood T cell repertoires in COVID-19. Clones were read by immunoSEQ multiplex PCR, and TCRdb kept only the in-frame ones, dropping some. The table lists over 150,000 clones, about 80% of them singletons. The sequencing input was PBMCs or T cells enriched from blood (not recorded which). The receptors shown here come from a middle-aged man who had recovered from COVID-19.

This rearrangement joins TRBV30 to TRBJ1-1; D is possibly TRBD1 (6 bases). CDR1 is GTSNPN and CDR2 is SVGIG in the germline V gene (reference sequence). The V end was cut by 4 bases, the J end by 7 bases, with 19 bases between. The CDR3 extends over 14 amino acids. The CDR3 loop reads CAWIVPGGGGEAFF. The DNA for the CDR3 is TGTGCCTGGATTGTTCCCGGGGGCGGGGGTGAAGCTTTCTTT.

The chain couples TRBV6-5 to TRBJ2-2, with 8 bases identical to TRBD1. V was clipped by 5 bases and J by 5 bases; unmatched bases: 4. Germline V CDR1 and CDR2: MNHEY, SVGAGI. The CDR3 extends over 14 amino acids. CDR3 sequence: CASSTTGDTGELFF. The CDR3, as DNA: TGTGCCAGCAGTACGACAGGGGATACCGGGGAGCTGTTTTTT.